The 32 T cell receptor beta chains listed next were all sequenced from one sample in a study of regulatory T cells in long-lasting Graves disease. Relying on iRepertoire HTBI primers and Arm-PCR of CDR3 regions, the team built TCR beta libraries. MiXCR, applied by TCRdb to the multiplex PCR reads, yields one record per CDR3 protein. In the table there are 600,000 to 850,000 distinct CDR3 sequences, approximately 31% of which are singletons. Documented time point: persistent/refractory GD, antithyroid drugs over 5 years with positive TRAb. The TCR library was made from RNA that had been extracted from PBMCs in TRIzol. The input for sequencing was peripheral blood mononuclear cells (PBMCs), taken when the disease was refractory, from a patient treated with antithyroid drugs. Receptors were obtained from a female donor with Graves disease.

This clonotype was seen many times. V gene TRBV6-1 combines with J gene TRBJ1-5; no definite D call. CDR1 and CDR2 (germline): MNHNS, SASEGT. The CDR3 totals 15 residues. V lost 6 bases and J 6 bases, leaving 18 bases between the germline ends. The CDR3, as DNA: TGTGCCAGCAGCGAACGCCGGGAGAGTAGTCAGCCCCAGCATTTT. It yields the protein CASSERRESSQPQHF.

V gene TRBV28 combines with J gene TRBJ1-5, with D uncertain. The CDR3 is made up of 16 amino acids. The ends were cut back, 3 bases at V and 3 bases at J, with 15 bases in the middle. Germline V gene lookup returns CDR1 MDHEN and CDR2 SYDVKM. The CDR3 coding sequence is TGTGCCAGCAGTTTTTCGGCCCGGCCGGACAATCAGCCCCAGCATTTT. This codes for CASSFSARPDNQPQHF.

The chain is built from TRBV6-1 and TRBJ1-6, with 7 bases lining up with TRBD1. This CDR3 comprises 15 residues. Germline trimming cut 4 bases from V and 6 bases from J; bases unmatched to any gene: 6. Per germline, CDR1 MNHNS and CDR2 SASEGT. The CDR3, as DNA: TGTGCCAGCAGTGCGGAGACAGGGTTTAATTCACCCCTCCACTTT. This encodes CASSAETGFNSPLHF.

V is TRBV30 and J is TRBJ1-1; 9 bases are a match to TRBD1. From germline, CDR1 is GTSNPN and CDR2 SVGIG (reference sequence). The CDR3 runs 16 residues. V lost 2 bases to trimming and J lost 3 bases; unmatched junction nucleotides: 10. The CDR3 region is CAWSRVGQGTYTEAFF. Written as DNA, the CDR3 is TGTGCCTGGAGTAGAGTTGGACAGGGGACGTACACTGAAGCTTTCTTT.

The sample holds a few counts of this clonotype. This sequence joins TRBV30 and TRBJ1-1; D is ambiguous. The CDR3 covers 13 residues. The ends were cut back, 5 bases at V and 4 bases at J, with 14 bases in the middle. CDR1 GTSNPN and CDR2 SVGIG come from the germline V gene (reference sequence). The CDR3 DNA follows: TGTGCCTGGCGTATGTTTGGATCCACTGAAGCTTTCTTT. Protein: CAWRMFGSTEAFF.

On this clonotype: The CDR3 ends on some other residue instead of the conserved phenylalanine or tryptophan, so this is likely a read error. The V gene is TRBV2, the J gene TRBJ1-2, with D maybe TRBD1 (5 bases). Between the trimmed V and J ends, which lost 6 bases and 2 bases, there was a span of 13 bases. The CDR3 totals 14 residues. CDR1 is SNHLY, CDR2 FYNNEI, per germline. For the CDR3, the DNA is TGTGCCAGCAGCTCCAGGGTATACAACTATGGCTACACCTCC. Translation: CASSSRVYNYGYTS.

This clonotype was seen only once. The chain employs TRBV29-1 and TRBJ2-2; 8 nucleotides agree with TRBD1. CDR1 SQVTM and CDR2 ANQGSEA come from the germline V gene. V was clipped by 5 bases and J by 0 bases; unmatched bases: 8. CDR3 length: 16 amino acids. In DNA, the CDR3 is TGCAGCGTTCAACTGTTGGACAGGGCGAACACCGGGGAGCTGTTTTTT. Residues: CSVQLLDRANTGELFF.

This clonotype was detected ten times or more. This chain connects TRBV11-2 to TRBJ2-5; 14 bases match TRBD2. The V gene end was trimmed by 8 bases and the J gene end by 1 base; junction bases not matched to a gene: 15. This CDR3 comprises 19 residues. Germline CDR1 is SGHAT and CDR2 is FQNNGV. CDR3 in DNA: TGTGCCAGCTCAACTTGGGGGACTAGCGGGGGCACCGCCCAAGAGACCCAGTACTTC. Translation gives CASSTWGTSGGTAQETQYF.

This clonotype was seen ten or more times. In DNA form, the CDR3 reads TGTGCCAGCGGAAAGGGACAGTCCTATGGCTACACCTTC. Translation: CASGKGQSYGYTF. The rearrangement joins TRBV6-1 to TRBJ1-2; 7 bases are shared with TRBD1. J lost 4 bases, V lost 8 bases, and 7 bases had no gene match. Germline CDR1 and CDR2: MNHNS and SASEGT. The CDR3 consists of 13 residues.

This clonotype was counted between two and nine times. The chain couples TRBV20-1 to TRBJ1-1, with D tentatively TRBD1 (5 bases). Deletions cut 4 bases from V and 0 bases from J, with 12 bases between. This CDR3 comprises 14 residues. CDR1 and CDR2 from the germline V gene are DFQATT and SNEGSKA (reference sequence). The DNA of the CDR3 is TGCAGTGCTACGAGGGACGGCCTGAACACTGAAGCTTTCTTT. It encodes CSATRDGLNTEAFF.

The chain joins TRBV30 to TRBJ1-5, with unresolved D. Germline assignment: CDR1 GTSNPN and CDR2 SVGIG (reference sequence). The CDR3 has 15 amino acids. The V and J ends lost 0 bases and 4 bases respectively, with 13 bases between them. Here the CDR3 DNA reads TGTGCCTGGAGTGTACTAGTGGAGGAGAATCAGCCCCAGCATTTT. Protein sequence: CAWSVLVEENQPQHF. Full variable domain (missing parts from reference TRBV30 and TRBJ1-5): SQTIHQWPATLVQPVGSPLSLECTVEGTSNPNLYWYRQAAGRGLQLLFYSVGIGQISSEVPQNLSASRPQDRQFILSSKKLLLSDSGFYLCAWSVLVEENQPQHFGDGTRLSIL.

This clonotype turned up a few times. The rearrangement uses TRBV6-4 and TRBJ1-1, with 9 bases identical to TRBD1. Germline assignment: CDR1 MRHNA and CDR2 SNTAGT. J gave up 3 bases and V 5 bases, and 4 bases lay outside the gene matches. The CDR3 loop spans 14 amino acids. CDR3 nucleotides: TGTGCCAGCAGTTACAACAGGGGGCACACTGAAGCTTTCTTT. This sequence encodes CASSYNRGHTEAFF.

For the CDR3, the DNA is TGTGCCAGTAGTAACGACAGGCTCAAGAACACTGAAGCTTTCTTT. Its translation: CASSNDRLKNTEAFF. The V gene is TRBV19, the J gene TRBJ1-1; D possibly corresponds to TRBD1 (6 bases). The CDR3 runs 15 residues. Deletions cut 4 bases from V and 1 base from J, with 13 bases between. CDR1 and CDR2 from the germline V gene are LNHDA and SQIVND (reference sequence).

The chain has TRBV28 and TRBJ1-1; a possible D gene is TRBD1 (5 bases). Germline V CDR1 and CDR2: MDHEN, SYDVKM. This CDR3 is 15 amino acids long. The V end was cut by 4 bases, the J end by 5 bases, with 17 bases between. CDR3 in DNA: TGTGCCAGCAGTTCCCCTCGCAGGGTCAGGACTGAAGCTTTCTTT. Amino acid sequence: CASSSPRRVRTEAFF.

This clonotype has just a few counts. The CDR3 loop reads CASTLGQGLGQPQHF. CDR3 nucleotide sequence: TGTGCCAGCACCTTGGGACAGGGGTTGGGTCAGCCCCAGCATTTT. The chain links TRBV28 to TRBJ1-5; 10 nucleotides align to TRBD1. The ends lost 7 bases at V and 6 bases at J; junction bases unmatched: 9. Germline loops: CDR1 MDHEN, CDR2 SYDVKM. The CDR3 length is 15 residues.

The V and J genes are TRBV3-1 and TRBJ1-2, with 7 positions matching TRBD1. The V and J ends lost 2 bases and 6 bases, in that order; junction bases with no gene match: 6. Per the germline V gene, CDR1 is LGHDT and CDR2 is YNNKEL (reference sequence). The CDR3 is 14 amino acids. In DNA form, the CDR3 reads TGTGCCAGCAGCCAAATGGGCACAGGGGATGGCTACACCTTC. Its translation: CASSQMGTGDGYTF.

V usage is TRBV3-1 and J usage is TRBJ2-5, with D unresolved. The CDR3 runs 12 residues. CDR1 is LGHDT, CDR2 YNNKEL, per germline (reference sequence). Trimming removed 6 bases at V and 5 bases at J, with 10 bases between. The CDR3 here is CASRGSGETQYF. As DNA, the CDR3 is TGTGCCAGCAGGGGCTCGGGTGAGACCCAGTACTTC.

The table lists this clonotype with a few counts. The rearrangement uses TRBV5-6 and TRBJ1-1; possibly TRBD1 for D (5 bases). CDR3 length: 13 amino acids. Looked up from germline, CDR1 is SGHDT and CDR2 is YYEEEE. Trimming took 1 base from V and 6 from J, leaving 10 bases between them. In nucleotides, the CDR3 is TGTGCCAGCAGCTTGCCAGGGATTGCTGAAGCTTTCTTT. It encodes CASSLPGIAEAFF.

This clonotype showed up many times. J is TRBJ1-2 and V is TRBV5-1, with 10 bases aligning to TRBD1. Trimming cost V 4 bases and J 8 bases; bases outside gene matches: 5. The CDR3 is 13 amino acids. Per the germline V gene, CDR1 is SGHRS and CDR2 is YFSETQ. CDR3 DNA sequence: TGCGCCAGCAGCCGAGGACAGGGGGGAGGCTACACCTTC. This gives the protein CASSRGQGGGYTF.

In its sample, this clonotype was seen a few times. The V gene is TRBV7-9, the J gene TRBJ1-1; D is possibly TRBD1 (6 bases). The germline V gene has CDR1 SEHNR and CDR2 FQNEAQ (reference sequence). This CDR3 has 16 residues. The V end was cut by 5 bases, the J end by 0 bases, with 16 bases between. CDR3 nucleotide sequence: TGTGCCAGCAGCGGACAGAGCCCAGCTGTGAACACTGAAGCTTTCTTT. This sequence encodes CASSGQSPAVNTEAFF.

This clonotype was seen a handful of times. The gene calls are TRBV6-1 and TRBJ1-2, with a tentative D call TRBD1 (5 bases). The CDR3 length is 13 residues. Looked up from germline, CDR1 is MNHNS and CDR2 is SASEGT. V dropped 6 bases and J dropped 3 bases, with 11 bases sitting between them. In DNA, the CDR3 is TGTGCCAGCAGGCCGGGACGGGACTATGGCTACACCTTC. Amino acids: CASRPGRDYGYTF.

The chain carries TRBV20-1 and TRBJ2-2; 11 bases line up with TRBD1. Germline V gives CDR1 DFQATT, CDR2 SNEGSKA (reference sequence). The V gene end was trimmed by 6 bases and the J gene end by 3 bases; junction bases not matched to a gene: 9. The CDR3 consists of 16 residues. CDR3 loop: CSAPRTGGFDTGELFF. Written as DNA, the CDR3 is TGCAGTGCCCCGAGGACAGGGGGCTTCGACACCGGGGAGCTGTTTTTT.

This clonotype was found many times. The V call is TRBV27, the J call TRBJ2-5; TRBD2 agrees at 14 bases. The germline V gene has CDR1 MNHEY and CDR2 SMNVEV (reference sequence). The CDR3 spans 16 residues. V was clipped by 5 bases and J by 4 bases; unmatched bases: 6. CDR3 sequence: CASSPGLAGVVETQYF. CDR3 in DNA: TGTGCCAGCAGTCCGGGACTAGCGGGAGTCGTAGAGACCCAGTACTTC.

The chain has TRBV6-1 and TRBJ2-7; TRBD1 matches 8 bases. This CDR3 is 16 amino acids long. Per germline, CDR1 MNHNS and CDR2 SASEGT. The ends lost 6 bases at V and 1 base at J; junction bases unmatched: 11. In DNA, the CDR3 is TGTGCCAGCAGACAGGACGGACAGGGCCTTTCCTACGAGCAGTACTTC. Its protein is CASRQDGQGLSYEQYF.

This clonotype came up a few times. CDR3 sequence: CAGGVQGGNQPQHF. CDR3 nucleotide sequence: TGTGCCGGAGGGGTACAGGGTGGCAATCAGCCCCAGCATTTT. V usage is TRBV28 and J usage is TRBJ1-5, with D possibly matching TRBD1 (6 bases). The CDR3 has 14 residues. Germline V CDR1 and CDR2: MDHEN, SYDVKM. V was shortened by 11 bases and J by 2 bases, with 16 bases between the two germline ends.

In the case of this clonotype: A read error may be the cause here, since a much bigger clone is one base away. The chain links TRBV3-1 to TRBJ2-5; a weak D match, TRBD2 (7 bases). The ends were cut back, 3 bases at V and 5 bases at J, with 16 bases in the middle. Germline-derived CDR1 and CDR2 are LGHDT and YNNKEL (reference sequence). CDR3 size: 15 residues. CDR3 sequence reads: CASSQASGTGETQYF. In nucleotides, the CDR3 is TGTGCCAGCAGCCAGGCTAGCGGAACAGGGGAGACCCAGTACTTC.

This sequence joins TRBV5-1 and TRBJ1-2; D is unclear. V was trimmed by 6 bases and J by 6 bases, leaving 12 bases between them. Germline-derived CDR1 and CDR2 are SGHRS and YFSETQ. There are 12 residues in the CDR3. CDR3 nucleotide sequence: TGCGCCAGCATAAGTTCTGCGCATGGCTACACCTTC. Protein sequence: CASISSAHGYTF.

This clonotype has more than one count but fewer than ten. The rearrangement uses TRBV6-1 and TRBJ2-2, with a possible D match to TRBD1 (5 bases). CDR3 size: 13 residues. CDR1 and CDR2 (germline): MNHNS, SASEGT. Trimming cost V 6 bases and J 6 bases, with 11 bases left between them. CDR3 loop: CASSARVAGELFF. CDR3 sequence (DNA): TGTGCCAGCAGCGCCAGGGTTGCCGGGGAGCTGTTTTTT.

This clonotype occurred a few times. The CDR3 reads CASSLALDRANEKLFF. In nucleotides, the CDR3 is TGCGCCAGCAGCTTGGCGTTGGACAGGGCAAATGAAAAACTGTTTTTT. The J gene is TRBJ1-4, the V gene TRBV5-1, with 8 bases identical to TRBD1. Germline trimming cut 0 bases from V and 5 bases from J; bases unmatched to any gene: 6. CDR1 SGHRS and CDR2 YFSETQ come from the germline V gene. The CDR3 totals 16 residues. Complete variable domain (other parts from reference TRBV5-1 and TRBJ1-4): KAGVTQTPRYLIKTRGQQVTLSCSPISGHRSVSWYQQTPGQGLQFLFEYFSETQRNKGNFPGRFSGRQFSNSRSEMNVSTLELGDSALYLCASSLALDRANEKLFFGSGTQLSVL.

As DNA, the CDR3 is TGTGCCAGCAGCGTAGGATGGGACAGCCCCAACTATGGCTACACCTTC. It translates to CASSVGWDSPNYGYTF. This chain connects TRBV9 to TRBJ1-2; 7 positions agree with TRBD1. The CDR3 length is 16 residues. CDR1 is SGDLS, CDR2 YYNGEE, per germline. The J segment lost 2 bases and the V segment lost 0 bases, leaving 7 bases of the junction unmatched.

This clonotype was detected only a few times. CDR3 sequence: CASSTERETGELFF. Here the CDR3 DNA reads TGTGCCAGCAGTACAGAGCGGGAGACGGGGGAGCTGTTTTTT. The chain links TRBV6-1 to TRBJ2-2; TRBD2 matches 8 bases. The CDR3 spans 14 residues. Germline V gene lookup returns CDR1 MNHNS and CDR2 SASEGT. J was trimmed by 8 bases and V by 5 bases; bases with no gene match: 7.

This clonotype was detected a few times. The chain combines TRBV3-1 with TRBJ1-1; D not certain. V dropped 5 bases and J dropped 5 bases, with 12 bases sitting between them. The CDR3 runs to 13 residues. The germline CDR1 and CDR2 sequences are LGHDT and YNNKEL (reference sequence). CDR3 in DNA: TGTGCCAGCAGCGCTCGACGAGGGACTGAAGCTTTCTTT. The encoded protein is CASSARRGTEAFF.